The clone carrying this T cell receptor (beta chain) was detected many times. The cDNA came from 5'RACE with 10-nucleotide random UMIs. TCRdb recomputed calls from the 5' RACE reads with MiXCR, one row per CDR3 protein. The sample lists tens of thousands of distinct CDR3 sequences; roughly 2.5% were seen once. The data are from a study of neurological immune-mediated disorders. The germline V gene has CDR1 DFQATT and CDR2 SNEGSKA (reference sequence). This CDR3 is 13 amino acids long. V was cut by 3 bases and J by 5 bases, with 13 bases left in between. V and J are TRBV20-1 and TRBJ1-2; maybe TRBD1 (5 bases). This TCR was sampled from a man in his fifties with multiple sclerosis. Sequencing was done on a sample of PBMCs. The CDR3 region has the DNA TGCAGTGCTAGGACCGGGACGGAGTATGGCTACACCTTC. This codes for CSARTGTEYGYTF.